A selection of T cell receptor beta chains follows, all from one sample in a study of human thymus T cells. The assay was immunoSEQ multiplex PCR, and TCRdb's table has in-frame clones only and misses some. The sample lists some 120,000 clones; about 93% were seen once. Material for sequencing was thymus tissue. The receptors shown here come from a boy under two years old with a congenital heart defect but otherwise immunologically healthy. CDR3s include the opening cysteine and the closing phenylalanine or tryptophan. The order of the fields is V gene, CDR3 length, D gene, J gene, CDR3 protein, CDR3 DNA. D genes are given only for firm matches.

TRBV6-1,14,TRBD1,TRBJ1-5,CASSPDRGGQPQHF,TGTGCCAGCAGTCCCGACAGGGGGGGACAGCCCCAGCATTTT
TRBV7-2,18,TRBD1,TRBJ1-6,CASSPKIKGASFNSPLHF,TGTGCCAGCAGCCCCAAAATCAAGGGGGCGTCCTTTAATTCACCCCTCCACTTT
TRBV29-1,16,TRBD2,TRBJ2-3,CSVDRGDFASTDTQYF,TGCAGCGTTGATCGGGGGGACTTCGCAAGCACAGATACGCAGTATTTT
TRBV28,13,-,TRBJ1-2,CASSLVGDDGYTF,TGTGCCAGCAGTTTAGTAGGGGACGATGGCTACACCTTC
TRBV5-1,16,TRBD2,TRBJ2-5,CASSFLSGVYQETQYF,TGCGCCAGCAGCTTCTTGAGCGGGGTGTACCAAGAGACCCAGTACTTC
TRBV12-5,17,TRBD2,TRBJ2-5,CASGLVGAGGLRETQYF,TGTGCTAGTGGTTTGGTCGGCGCGGGGGGCCTCCGAGAGACCCAGTACTTC
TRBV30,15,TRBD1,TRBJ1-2,CAWSHSGTGDYGYTF,TGTGCCTGGAGTCATTCCGGGACAGGTGACTATGGCTACACCTTC
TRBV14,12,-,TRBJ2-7,CASSPSSYEQYF,TGTGCCAGCAGCCCCAGCTCCTACGAGCAGTACTTC
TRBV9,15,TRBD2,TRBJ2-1,CASSVDSGGDNEQFF,TGTGCCAGCAGCGTAGATAGCGGGGGGGACAATGAGCAGTTCTTC
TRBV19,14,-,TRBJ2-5,CASSILGNQETQYF,TGTGCCAGTAGTATATTGGGGAACCAAGAGACCCAGTACTTC
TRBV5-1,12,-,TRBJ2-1,CASKGRLNEQFF,TGCGCCAGCAAAGGGCGGCTTAATGAGCAGTTCTTC
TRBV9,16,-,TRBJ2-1,CASSVGVGGSYNEQFF,TGTGCCAGCAGCGTAGGAGTCGGGGGCTCCTACAATGAGCAGTTCTTC
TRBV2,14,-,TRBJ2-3,CASRPLPGTDTQYF,TGTGCCAGCAGACCCCTTCCGGGCACAGATACGCAGTATTTT
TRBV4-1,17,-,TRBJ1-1,CASSRDWGGIKNTEAFF,TGCGCCAGCAGCCGCGATTGGGGGGGAATAAAAAACACTGAAGCTTTCTTT
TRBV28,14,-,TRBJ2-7,CASSLGVGAYEQYF,TGTGCCAGCAGTTTAGGGGTGGGGGCCTACGAGCAGTACTTC
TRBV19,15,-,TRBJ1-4,CASSIPSRGGEKLFF,TGTGCCAGTAGTATCCCCTCCAGGGGTGGTGAAAAACTGTTTTTT
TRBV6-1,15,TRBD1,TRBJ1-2,CAILQGPQVIYGYTF,TGTGCCATCCTACAGGGGCCCCAAGTAATTTATGGCTACACCTTC